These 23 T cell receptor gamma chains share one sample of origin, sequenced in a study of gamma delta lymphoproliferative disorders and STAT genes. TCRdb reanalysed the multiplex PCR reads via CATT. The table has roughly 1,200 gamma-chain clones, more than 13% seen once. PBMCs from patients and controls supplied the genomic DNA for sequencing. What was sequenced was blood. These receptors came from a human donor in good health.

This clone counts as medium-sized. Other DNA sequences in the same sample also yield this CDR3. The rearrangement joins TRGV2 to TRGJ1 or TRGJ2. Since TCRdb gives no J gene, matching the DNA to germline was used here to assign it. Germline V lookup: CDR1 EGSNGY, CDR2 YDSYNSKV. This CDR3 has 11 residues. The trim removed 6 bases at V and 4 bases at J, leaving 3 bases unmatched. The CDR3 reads CATWPYYKKLF. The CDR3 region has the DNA TGTGCCACCTGGCCGTATTATAAGAAACTCTTT.

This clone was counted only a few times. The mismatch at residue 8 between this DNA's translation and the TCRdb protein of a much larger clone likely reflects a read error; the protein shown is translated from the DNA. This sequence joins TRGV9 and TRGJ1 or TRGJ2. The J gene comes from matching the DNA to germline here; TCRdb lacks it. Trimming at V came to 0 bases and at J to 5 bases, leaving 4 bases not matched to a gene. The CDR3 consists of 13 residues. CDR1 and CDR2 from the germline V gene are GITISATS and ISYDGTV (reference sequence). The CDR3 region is CALWEVRDYKKLF. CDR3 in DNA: TGTGCCTTGTGGGAGGTGCGGGATTATAAGAAACTCTTT.

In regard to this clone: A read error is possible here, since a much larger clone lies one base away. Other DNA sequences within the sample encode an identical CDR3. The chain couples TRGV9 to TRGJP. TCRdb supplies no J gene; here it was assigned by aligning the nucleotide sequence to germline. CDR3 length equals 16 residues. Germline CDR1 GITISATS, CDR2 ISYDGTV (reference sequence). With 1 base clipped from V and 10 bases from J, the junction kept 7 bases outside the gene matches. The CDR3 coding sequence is TGTGCCTTGTGGGAGGTCGTGAAATTGGGCAAAAAAATCAAGGTATTT. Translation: CALWEVVKLGKKIKVF.

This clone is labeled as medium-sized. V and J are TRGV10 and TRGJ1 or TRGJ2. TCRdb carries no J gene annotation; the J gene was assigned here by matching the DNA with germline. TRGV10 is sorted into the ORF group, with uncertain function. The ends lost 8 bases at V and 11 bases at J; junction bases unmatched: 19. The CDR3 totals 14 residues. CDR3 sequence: CAAWGDGPPGEKLF. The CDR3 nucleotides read TGTGCTGCGTGGGGTGATGGGCCCCCCGGGGAGAAACTCTTT.

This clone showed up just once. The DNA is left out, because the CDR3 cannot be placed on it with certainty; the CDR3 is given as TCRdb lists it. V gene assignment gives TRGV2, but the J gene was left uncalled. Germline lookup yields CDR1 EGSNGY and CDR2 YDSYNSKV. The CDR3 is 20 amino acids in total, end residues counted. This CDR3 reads CATWDGLRIIRNSLAVEQHF.

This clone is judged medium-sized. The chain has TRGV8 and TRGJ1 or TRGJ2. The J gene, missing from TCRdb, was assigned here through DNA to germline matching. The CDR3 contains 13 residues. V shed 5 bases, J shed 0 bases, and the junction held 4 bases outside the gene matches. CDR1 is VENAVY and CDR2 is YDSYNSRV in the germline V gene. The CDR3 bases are TGTGCCACCTGGGTCCTGAATTATTATAAGAAACTCTTT. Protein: CATWVLNYYKKLF.

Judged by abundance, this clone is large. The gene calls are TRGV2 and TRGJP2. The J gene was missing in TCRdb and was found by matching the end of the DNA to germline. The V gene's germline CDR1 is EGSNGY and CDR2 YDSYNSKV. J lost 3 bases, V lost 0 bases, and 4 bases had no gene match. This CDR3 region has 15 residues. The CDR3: CATWDGRGSDWIKTF. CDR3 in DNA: TGTGCCACCTGGGACGGGCGGGGTAGTGATTGGATCAAGACGTTT.

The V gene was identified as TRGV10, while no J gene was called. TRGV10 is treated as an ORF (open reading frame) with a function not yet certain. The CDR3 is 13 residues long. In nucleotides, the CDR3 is TGTGCTGCTGCCCGTACGTCGGCAGTGGAACAACACTTT. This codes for CAAARTSAVEQHF.

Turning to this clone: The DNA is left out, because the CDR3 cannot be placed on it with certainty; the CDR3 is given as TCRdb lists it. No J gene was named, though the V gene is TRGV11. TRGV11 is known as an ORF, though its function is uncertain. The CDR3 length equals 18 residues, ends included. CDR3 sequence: CTTVPAGLGTWRERKKLF.

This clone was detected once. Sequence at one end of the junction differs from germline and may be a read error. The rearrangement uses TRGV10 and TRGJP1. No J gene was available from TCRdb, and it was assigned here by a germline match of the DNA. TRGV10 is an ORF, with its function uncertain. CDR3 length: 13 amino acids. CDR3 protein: CAGLSRTGWFKIF. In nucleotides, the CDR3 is TGCGCGGGATTGAGTCGCACTGGTTGGTTCAAGATATTT.

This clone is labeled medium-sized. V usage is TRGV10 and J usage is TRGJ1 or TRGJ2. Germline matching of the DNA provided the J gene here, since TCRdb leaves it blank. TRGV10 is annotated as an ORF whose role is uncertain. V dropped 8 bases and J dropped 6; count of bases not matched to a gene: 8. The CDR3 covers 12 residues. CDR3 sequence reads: CAAWDFCYKKLF. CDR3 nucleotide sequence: TGTGCTGCGTGGGATTTTTGTTATAAGAAACTCTTT.

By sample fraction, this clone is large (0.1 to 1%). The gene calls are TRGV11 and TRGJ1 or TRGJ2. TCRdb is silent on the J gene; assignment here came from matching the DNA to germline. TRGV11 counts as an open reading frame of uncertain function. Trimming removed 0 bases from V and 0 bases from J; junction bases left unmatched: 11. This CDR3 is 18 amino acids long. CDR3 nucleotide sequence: TGTGCCTGCTGGATTAGGCACGTTTGGGGGGGGAATTATTATAAGAAACTCTTT. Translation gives CACWIRHVWGGNYYKKLF.

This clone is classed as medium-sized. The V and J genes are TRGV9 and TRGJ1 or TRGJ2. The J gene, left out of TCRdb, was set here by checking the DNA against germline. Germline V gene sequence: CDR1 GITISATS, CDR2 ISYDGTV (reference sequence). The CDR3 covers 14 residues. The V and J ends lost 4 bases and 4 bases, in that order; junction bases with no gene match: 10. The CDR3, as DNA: TGTGCCTTGTGGGACCCCGTAGAATATTATAAGAAACTCTTT. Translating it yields CALWDPVEYYKKLF.

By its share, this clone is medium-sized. CDR3 sequence: CATWAQNFYYKKLF. The CDR3 nucleotides read TGTGCCACCTGGGCCCAAAACTTCTATTATAAGAAACTCTTT. The V and J genes are TRGV4 and TRGJ1 or TRGJ2. TCRdb does not report a J gene; here it was assigned by matching the DNA to germline references. Looked up from germline, CDR1 is EGSTGY and CDR2 is YDSYTSSV. There are 14 residues in the CDR3. J lost 4 bases, V lost 5 bases, and 11 bases had no gene match.

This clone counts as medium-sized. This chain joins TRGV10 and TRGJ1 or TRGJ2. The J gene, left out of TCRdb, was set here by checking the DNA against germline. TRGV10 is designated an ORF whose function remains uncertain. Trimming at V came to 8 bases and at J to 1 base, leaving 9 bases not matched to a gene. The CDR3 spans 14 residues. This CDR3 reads CAAWDYFNYYKKLF. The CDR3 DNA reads TGTGCTGCGTGGGATTATTTTAATTATTATAAGAAACTCTTT.

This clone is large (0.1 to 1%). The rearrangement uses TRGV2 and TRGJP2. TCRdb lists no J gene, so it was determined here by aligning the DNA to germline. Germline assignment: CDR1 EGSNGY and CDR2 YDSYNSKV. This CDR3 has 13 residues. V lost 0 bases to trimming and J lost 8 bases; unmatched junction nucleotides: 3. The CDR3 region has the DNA TGTGCCACCTGGGACGGGCTCGATTGGATCAAGACGTTT. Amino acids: CATWDGLDWIKTF.

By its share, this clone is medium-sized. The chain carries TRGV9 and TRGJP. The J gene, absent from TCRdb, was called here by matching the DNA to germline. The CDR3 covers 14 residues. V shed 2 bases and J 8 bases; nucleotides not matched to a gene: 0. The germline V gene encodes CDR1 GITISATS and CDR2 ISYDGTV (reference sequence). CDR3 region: CALWEELGKKIKVF. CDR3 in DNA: TGTGCCTTGTGGGAGGAGTTGGGCAAAAAAATCAAGGTATTT.

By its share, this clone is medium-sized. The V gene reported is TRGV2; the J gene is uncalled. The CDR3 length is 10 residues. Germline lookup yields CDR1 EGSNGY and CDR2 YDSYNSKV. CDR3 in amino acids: CATWDGHKLF. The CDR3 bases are TGTGCCACCTGGGACGGACACAAACTCTTT.

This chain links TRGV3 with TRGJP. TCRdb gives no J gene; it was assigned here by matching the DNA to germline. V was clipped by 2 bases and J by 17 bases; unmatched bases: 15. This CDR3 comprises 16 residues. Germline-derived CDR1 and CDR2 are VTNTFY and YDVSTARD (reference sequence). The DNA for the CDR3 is TGTGCCACCTGGGACATTGCAAGAGTTGGGCAAAAAATCAAGGTATTT. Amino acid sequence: CATWDIARVGQKIKVF.

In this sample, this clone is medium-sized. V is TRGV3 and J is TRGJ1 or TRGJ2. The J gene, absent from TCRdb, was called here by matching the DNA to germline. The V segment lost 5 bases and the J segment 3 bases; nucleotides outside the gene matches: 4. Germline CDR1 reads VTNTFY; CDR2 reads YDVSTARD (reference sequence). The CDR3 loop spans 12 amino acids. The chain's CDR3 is CATWALYYKKLF. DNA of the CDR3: TGTGCCACCTGGGCTCTTTATTATAAGAAACTCTTT.

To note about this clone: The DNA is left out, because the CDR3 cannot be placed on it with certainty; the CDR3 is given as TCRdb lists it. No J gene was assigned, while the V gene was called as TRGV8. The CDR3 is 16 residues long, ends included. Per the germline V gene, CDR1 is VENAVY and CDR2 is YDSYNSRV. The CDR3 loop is CATWDKGNSLAVEQHF.

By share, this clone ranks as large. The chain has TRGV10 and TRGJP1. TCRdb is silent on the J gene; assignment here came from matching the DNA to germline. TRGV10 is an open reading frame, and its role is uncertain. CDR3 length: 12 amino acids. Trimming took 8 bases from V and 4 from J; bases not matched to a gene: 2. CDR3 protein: CAAWNTGWFKIF. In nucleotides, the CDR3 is TGTGCTGCGTGGAACACTGGTTGGTTCAAGATATTT.

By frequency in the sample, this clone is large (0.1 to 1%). Here the CDR3 DNA reads TGTGCCCATAAGAAACTCCTAGAGAATTATTATAAGAAACTCTTT. Its translation: CAHKKLLENYYKKLF. The J gene is TRGJ1 or TRGJ2, the V gene TRGV11. No J gene is reported in TCRdb; it was inferred here by comparing the DNA with germline. TRGV11 is placed among ORFs of uncertain function. V lost 15 bases to trimming and J lost 0 bases; unmatched junction nucleotides: 17. This CDR3 spans 15 amino acids.